This TCR beta chain was recorded in a study of Ad26.COV2.S vaccination and SARS-CoV-2 variants. Specified treatment: roughly 20 received Ad26.COV2.S at low or high dose, single or two shots; roughly five received placebo; per-sample allocation not given. Collection of samples fell on day 63 after the first vaccine or placebo injection. Donation was by an adult aged 18-55 years who was in Boston. The shot given was an Ad26 vector that makes Wuhan-strain SARS-CoV-2 spike. With regard to this clone: Its antigen is as yet unknown.

Study conclusions and caveats: Spike-specific CD8+ and CD4+ T cell responses reportedly showed substantial breadth after vaccination.

The method was immunoSEQ multiplex PCR; TCRdb's version includes in-frame clones alone and lacks a portion of them. Of 300,000 to 400,000 clones listed, less than 90% are singletons. V gave up 4 bases and J gave up 6 bases; unmatched junction bases: 10. There are 16 residues in the CDR3. The source material was peripheral blood, sampled in a trial of Ad26.COV2.S vaccine versus placebo. The chain employs TRBV23-1 and TRBJ2-2, with 8 bases fitting TRBD1. TRBV23-1 is known as an ORF, though its function is uncertain. This sequence was found in a person between 18 and 60 years old who received the Ad26.COV2.S COVID-19 vaccine or a placebo. The CDR3 region is CASSPGQAGGAGELFF. As DNA, the CDR3 is TGCGCCAGCAGTCCGGGACAGGCCGGTGGGGCCGGGGAGCTGTTTTTT.